One and the same sample provided the 6 T cell receptor beta chains below, sequenced in a study of siplizumab effects on memory and regulatory T cells. The method was immunoSEQ multiplex PCR; TCRdb's version includes in-frame clones alone and lacks a portion of them. The sample contains about 100,000 clones, about 95% of which appear only once. The specimen was non-Treg CD4+ T cells sorted from blood. These receptors all come from a human donor in good health.

This chain joins TRBV6-5 and TRBJ2-7; no firm D call. The germline V and J ends were trimmed by 2 bases and 4 bases, with 9 bases remaining between them. The CDR3 has 13 residues. CDR1 is MNHEY, CDR2 SVGAGI, per germline. CDR3 nucleotides: TGTGCCAGCAGTTACGACTTTAAATACGAGCAGTACTTC. Translated: CASSYDFKYEQYF.

In nucleotides, the CDR3 is TGTGCCAGCAGCGTCGACGCGGTTGGGGCCACAGATACGCAGTATTTT. It translates to CASSVDAVGATDTQYF. The V call is TRBV9, the J call TRBJ2-3; the D gene is possibly TRBD1 (5 bases). V was clipped by 2 bases and J by 2 bases, with 15 bases between them. The germline gives CDR1 SGDLS, CDR2 YYNGEE. The CDR3 spans 16 residues.

This clone appeared a single time. The chain uses TRBV14 and TRBJ2-5; perhaps TRBD1 as D (6 bases). Germline V CDR1 and CDR2: SGHDN, FVKESK. The V and J ends lost 0 bases and 0 bases respectively, with 8 bases between them. This CDR3 has 15 residues. Here the CDR3 reads CASSQDRTDQETQYF. DNA of the CDR3: TGTGCCAGCAGCCAAGATCGGACAGACCAAGAGACCCAGTACTTC.

This chain joins TRBV19 and TRBJ2-7; D could derive from TRBD1 or TRBD2 (5 bases each). The CDR3 covers 17 residues. Per germline, CDR1 LNHDA and CDR2 SQIVND (reference sequence). V lost 5 bases to trimming and J lost 0 bases, with 20 bases between them. The CDR3 DNA is TGTGCCAGTAGTGTCCGGCATATGGGGGACGGCTCCTACGAGCAGTACTTC. It codes for CASSVRHMGDGSYEQYF.

The chain carries TRBV11-3 and TRBJ2-7; D may be TRBD1 (6 bases). Germline-derived CDR1 and CDR2 are SGHNT and YENEEA. Trimming shortened V by 3 bases and J by 9 bases, and 15 bases separated the two germline ends. The CDR3 contains 13 residues. This CDR3 reads CASSFKQGRGQYF. The CDR3 DNA follows: TGTGCCAGCAGCTTTAAACAGGGACGCGGGCAGTACTTC.

The chain recombines TRBV28 with TRBJ1-2; D not resolved. The germline gives CDR1 MDHEN, CDR2 SYDVKM. This CDR3 has 13 amino acids. V was cut by 8 bases and J by 1 base, with 11 bases left in between. The CDR3 nucleotides read TGTGCCAGCGGCCTGGGGAGTAACTATGGCTACACCTTC. The encoded protein is CASGLGSNYGYTF.